This T cell receptor (beta chain) was identified in a study of blood T cell repertoires in COVID-19. Study-level background: Sites across the United States, Italy and Spain contributed samples from acute and convalescent COVID-19. PBMCs, B-cell-depleted T cells, or T cells provided the cDNA or gDNA that made up the material.

CDR3 length: 13 residues. The V gene lost 3 bases and the J gene lost 12 bases, with 17 bases spanning the gap. Generated by immunoSEQ multiplex PCR, the TCRdb table keeps only in-frame clones and is missing some. The data contain 290,000 or so clones, roughly 85% of them singletons. Sample: peripheral blood. The genes are TRBV12-3 or TRBV12-4 and TRBJ1-1; D is possibly TRBD1 (6 bases). The sequence was obtained from a man aged 50 to 59 with active or convalescent COVID-19. The CDR3 here is CASSFSGAFGTFF. In DNA, the CDR3 is TGTGCCAGCAGTTTTTCAGGGGCGTTTGGAACTTTCTTT.